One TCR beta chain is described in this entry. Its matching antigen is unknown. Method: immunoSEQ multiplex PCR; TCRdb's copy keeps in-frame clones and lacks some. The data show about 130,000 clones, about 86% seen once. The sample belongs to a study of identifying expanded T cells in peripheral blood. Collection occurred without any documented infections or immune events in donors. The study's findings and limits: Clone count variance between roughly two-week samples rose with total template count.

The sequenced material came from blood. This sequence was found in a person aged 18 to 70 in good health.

CDR3 residues: CASSLNEAEAFF. The DNA for the CDR3 is TGCGCCAGCAGCTTGAATGAGGCTGAAGCTTTCTTT. The V call is TRBV5-1, the J call TRBJ1-1, with D hard to call. V lost 1 base and J 6 bases, leaving 7 bases between the germline ends. Germline V lookup: CDR1 SGHRS, CDR2 YFSETQ. There are 12 residues in the CDR3.